This T cell receptor (beta chain) emerged from a study of glioma-infiltrating T cells after dendritic cell vaccination. The ends were cut back, 2 bases at V and 4 bases at J, with 21 bases in the middle. The CDR3 consists of 17 residues. CDR1 is MNHEY and CDR2 is SMNVEV in the germline V gene (reference sequence). Profiling relied on immunoSEQ multiplex PCR, and the TCRdb table lists in-frame clones only, not all of them. The profile covers 80,000 to 95,000 clones, with 85% to 90% appearing a single time and around 3% taken by the ten largest. The rearrangement joins TRBV27 to TRBJ2-7; a weak D match, TRBD1 (5 bases). The sequence was collected from a human donor with glioblastoma. Sequencing used blood, obtained before dendritic cell vaccination. The CDR3 nucleotides are TGTGCCAGCAGTTTAGGGGCTCCCTCCGTAGGAGCTTACGAGCAGTACTTC. Residues: CASSLGAPSVGAYEQYF.